The next 18 T cell receptor beta chains were all read from a single sample in a study of cytomegalovirus exposure and HLA in healthy donors. PCR primers comprised 60 Vbeta and 13 Jbeta primers. This table comes from immunoSEQ multiplex PCR, and its TCRdb copy is limited to in-frame clones, with some not included. This sample has over 150,000 clones, with 80% to 90% found just once. Sequences were obtained from PBMCs. The receptor source for this set is a woman aged 45-65 years in good health and CMV-seronegative.

The chain employs TRBV9 and TRBJ1-2; D is uncertain. The CDR3 extends over 14 amino acids. Trimming removed 0 bases from V and 3 bases from J, with 9 bases in between. The germline CDR1 and CDR2 sequences are SGDLS and YYNGEE. In DNA, the CDR3 is TGTGCCAGCAGCGTAGATCAGGCAGACTATGGCTACACCTTC. Amino acids: CASSVDQADYGYTF.

The rearrangement joins TRBV19 to TRBJ2-5, with TRBD2 matching over 12 bases. CDR1 is LNHDA, CDR2 SQIVND, per germline (reference sequence). The trim removed 2 bases at V and 2 bases at J, leaving 6 bases unmatched. This CDR3 has 17 amino acids. The CDR3 sequence is CASSIRLAGAIQETQYF. In DNA, the CDR3 is TGTGCCAGTAGTATAAGACTAGCGGGAGCGATACAAGAGACCCAGTACTTC.

The chain has TRBV4-3 and TRBJ1-1, with D maybe TRBD1 (6 bases). CDR1 LGHNA and CDR2 YSLEER come from the germline V gene. V lost 5 bases and J lost 5, with 12 bases in between. The CDR3 covers 13 residues. CDR3 in amino acids: CASSYRARTEAFF. The CDR3, as DNA: TGCGCCAGCAGCTACAGGGCGCGGACTGAAGCTTTCTTT.

This clone was seen a single time. This sequence joins TRBV7-6 and TRBJ2-7; 11 bases line up with TRBD2. V lost 5 bases and J lost 3; bases outside the gene matches: 15. Germline V gives CDR1 SGHVS, CDR2 FNYEAQ. This CDR3 comprises 18 residues. CDR3 bases: TGTGCCAGCAGCCCGAAGGGGGTTCCGGGACTAGCGGTCTACGAGCAGTACTTC. Translating it yields CASSPKGVPGLAVYEQYF. The full variable domain, its missing parts supplied by reference TRBV7-6 and TRBJ2-7, is GAGVSQSPRYKVTKRGQDVALRCDPISGHVSLYWYRQALGQGPEFLTYFNYEAQQDKSGLPNDRFSAERPEGSISTLTIQRTEQRDSAMYRCASSPKGVPGLAVYEQYFGPGTRLTVT.

The chain has TRBV7-2 and TRBJ1-1; maybe TRBD1 (6 bases). Trimming stripped 5 bases from V and 4 bases from J, with 20 bases between. Germline lookup yields CDR1 SGHTA and CDR2 FQGNSA. The CDR3 has 16 amino acids. This CDR3 reads CASSLRTVAPTTEAFF. The CDR3 DNA reads TGTGCCAGCAGCCTCCGGACAGTAGCCCCGACCACTGAAGCTTTCTTT.

The chain recombines TRBV7-2 with TRBJ2-2, with TRBD2 as a possible D gene (5 bases). Per the germline V gene, CDR1 is SGHTA and CDR2 is FQGNSA. V was cut by 0 bases and J by 5 bases, with 7 bases left in between. This CDR3 is 14 amino acids long. This CDR3 is CASSLATGTGELFF. CDR3 DNA sequence: TGTGCCAGCAGCTTAGCGACGGGGACCGGGGAGCTGTTTTTT.

V usage is TRBV7-2 and J usage is TRBJ1-1, with D unclear. CDR3 size: 13 residues. CDR1 is SGHTA and CDR2 is FQGNSA in the germline V gene. Trimming left V 1 base short and J 7 bases short, with 10 bases between. CDR3 coding DNA: TGTGCCAGCAGCTTAGTACCGCAGGTTGAAGCTTTCTTT. Its translation is CASSLVPQVEAFF.

This chain joins TRBV2 and TRBJ2-2, with D maybe TRBD2 (6 bases). Trimming took 6 bases from V and 0 from J, leaving 8 bases between them. The CDR3 extends over 14 amino acids. Germline loops: CDR1 SNHLY, CDR2 FYNNEI. In DNA form, the CDR3 reads TGTGCCAGCAGGCCGGGAGCGAACACCGGGGAGCTGTTTTTT. Its translation: CASRPGANTGELFF.

This rearrangement joins TRBV4-2 to TRBJ2-2, with 10 bases fitting TRBD2. The CDR3 loop spans 19 amino acids. The germline V gene has CDR1 LGHNA and CDR2 YNFKEQ. The V gene end was trimmed by 0 bases and the J gene end by 0 bases; junction bases not matched to a gene: 7. This CDR3 is CASSQDPLAGATNTGELFF. In DNA form, the CDR3 reads TGTGCCAGCAGCCAAGATCCGCTAGCGGGGGCCACGAACACCGGGGAGCTGTTTTTT.

This chain connects TRBV7-7 to TRBJ2-5, with 8 bases that match TRBD2. This CDR3 comprises 16 residues. The germline gives CDR1 SSHAT, CDR2 FNYEAQ (reference sequence). Trimming cost V 4 bases and J 5 bases; bases outside gene matches: 12. The CDR3 loop reads CASSSQPGLDVETQYF. The CDR3 nucleotides are TGTGCCAGCAGCTCTCAACCGGGACTAGACGTGGAGACCCAGTACTTC. The variable domain in full, with the rest retrieved from reference TRBV7-7 and TRBJ2-5, is GAGVSQSPRYKVTKRGQDVTLRCDPISSHATLYWYQQALGQGPEFLTYFNYEAQPDKSGLPSDRFSAERPEGSISTLTIQRTEQRDSAMYRCASSSQPGLDVETQYFGPGTRLLVL.

The J gene is TRBJ1-2, the V gene TRBV6-1, with D possibly TRBD1 on 5 matching bases. The V and J ends lost 6 bases and 2 bases respectively, with 10 bases between them. The CDR3 sequence is 13 residues long. Germline loops: CDR1 MNHNS, CDR2 SASEGT. CDR3: CASRQTVNYGYTF. The CDR3 coding sequence is TGTGCCAGCAGGCAGACAGTGAACTATGGCTACACCTTC.

The chain recombines TRBV10-2 with TRBJ1-4, with D possibly being TRBD1 (5 bases). The CDR3 runs 16 residues. Trimming stripped 4 bases from V and 8 bases from J, with 20 bases between. Germline values: CDR1 WSHSY, CDR2 SAAADI. CDR3 bases: TGCGCCAGCAGTGTAGCGGGGCTATATGATCGCGAAAAACTGTTTTTT. It codes for CASSVAGLYDREKLFF.

This clone turned up a few times. The chain links TRBV7-7 to TRBJ2-1; 7 nucleotides line up with TRBD2. Germline values: CDR1 SSHAT, CDR2 FNYEAQ (reference sequence). The V gene end was trimmed by 5 bases and the J gene end by 6 bases; junction bases not matched to a gene: 4. This CDR3 has 13 residues. CDR3 DNA: TGTGCCAGCAGCCCGGGACTACGCAATGAGCAGTTCTTC. Protein product: CASSPGLRNEQFF.

V is TRBV7-8 and J is TRBJ2-7; TRBD2 agrees at 9 bases. The ends lost 4 bases at V and 6 bases at J; junction bases unmatched: 13. This CDR3 is 16 amino acids long. Germline V gene data show CDR1 as SGHVS and CDR2 as FQNEAQ. CDR3 sequence reads: CASSSLAGNPLSEQYF. DNA of the CDR3: TGTGCCAGCAGCTCGCTAGCGGGAAACCCTCTTTCCGAGCAGTACTTC.

The chain couples TRBV19 to TRBJ1-5, with D tentatively TRBD1 (6 bases). V lost 3 bases, J lost 0 bases, and 12 bases lay in between. Looked up from germline, CDR1 is LNHDA and CDR2 is SQIVND (reference sequence). The CDR3 extends over 16 amino acids. The CDR3 DNA reads TGTGCCAGTAGTATGGTTGGGGACACTAGCAATCAGCCCCAGCATTTT. Amino acid sequence: CASSMVGDTSNQPQHF.

The chain has TRBV28 and TRBJ1-5, with 8 bases lining up with TRBD1. Trimming removed 4 bases from V and 3 bases from J; junction bases left unmatched: 2. Germline V gene sequence: CDR1 MDHEN, CDR2 SYDVKM. CDR3 length: 14 amino acids. The CDR3: CASSWTGNNQPQHF. The CDR3 bases are TGTGCCAGCAGTTGGACAGGGAACAATCAGCCCCAGCATTTT.

V and J are TRBV5-4 and TRBJ2-1; possibly TRBD1 for D (6 bases). Germline values: CDR1 SGHNT, CDR2 YYREEE (reference sequence). The CDR3 totals 15 residues. V was clipped by 3 bases and J by 6 bases, with 16 bases between them. CDR3 in DNA: TGTGCCAGCAGCTGGGGGCCGGGAACCGGCAATGAGCAGTTCTTC. Protein: CASSWGPGTGNEQFF.

The rearrangement joins TRBV6-1 to TRBJ2-7; D may be TRBD2 (5 bases). The V end was cut by 5 bases, the J end by 0 bases, with 14 bases between. The CDR3 totals 15 residues. Germline V lookup: CDR1 MNHNS, CDR2 SASEGT. Here the CDR3 DNA reads TGTGCCAGCAGTCTAGCCGCTCTCAGCTCCTACGAGCAGTACTTC. Translated: CASSLAALSSYEQYF.